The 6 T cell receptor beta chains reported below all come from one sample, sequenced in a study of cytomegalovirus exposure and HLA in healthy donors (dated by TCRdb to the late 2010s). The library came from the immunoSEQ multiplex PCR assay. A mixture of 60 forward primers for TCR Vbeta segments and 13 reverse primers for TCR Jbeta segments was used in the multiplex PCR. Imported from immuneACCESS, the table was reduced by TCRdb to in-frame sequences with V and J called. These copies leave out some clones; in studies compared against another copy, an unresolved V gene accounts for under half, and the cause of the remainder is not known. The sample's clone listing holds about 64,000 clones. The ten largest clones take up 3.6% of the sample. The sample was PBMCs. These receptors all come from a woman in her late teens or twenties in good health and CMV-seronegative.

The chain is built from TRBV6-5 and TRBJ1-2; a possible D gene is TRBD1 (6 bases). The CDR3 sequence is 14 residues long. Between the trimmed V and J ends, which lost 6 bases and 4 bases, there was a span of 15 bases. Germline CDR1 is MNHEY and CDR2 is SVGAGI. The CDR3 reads CASSSPRGPYGYTF. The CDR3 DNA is TGTGCCAGCAGCTCTCCCAGGGGACCCTATGGCTACACCTTC.

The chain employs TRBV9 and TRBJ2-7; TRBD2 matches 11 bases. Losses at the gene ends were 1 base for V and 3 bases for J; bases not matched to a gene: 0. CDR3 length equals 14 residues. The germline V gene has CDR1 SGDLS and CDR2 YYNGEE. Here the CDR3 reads CASSVTSGSYEQYF. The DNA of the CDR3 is TGTGCCAGCAGCGTAACTAGCGGGAGCTACGAGCAGTACTTC.

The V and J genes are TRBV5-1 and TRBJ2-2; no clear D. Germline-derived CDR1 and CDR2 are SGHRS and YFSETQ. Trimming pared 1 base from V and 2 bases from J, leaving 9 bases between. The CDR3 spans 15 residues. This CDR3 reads CASSLKLLNTGELFF. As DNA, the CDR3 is TGCGCCAGCAGCTTGAAACTCCTTAACACCGGGGAGCTGTTTTTT.

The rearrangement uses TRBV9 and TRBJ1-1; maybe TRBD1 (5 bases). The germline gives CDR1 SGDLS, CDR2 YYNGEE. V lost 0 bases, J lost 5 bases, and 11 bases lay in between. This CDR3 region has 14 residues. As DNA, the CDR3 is TGTGCCAGCAGCGTAGGGGACCGGGGGACTGAAGCTTTCTTT. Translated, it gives CASSVGDRGTEAFF.

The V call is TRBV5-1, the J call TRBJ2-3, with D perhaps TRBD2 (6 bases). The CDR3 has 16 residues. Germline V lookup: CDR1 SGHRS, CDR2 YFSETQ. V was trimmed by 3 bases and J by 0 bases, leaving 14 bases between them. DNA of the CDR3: TGCGCCAGCAGCTGGGGTGGGACTTCTAGCACAGATACGCAGTATTTT. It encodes CASSWGGTSSTDTQYF.

The CDR3 is CASSSERGGSPLHF. The CDR3 bases are TGCGCCAGCAGCTCAGAAAGGGGGGGCTCACCCCTCCACTTT. The V gene is TRBV5-1, the J gene TRBJ1-6, with D possibly TRBD1 on 6 matching bases. Germline V lookup: CDR1 SGHRS, CDR2 YFSETQ. V was shortened by 3 bases and J by 10 bases, with 14 bases between the two germline ends. CDR3 length: 14 amino acids.